This paragraph covers one TCR beta chain sequence. Assay: immunoSEQ multiplex PCR; the TCRdb copy retains only in-frame clones and omits some. The data contain approximately 77,000 clones, roughly 80% of them singletons. Losses at the gene ends were 3 bases for V and 5 bases for J; bases not matched to a gene: 3. Germline V gene sequence: CDR1 KGHDR, CDR2 SFDVKD. The CDR3 contains 16 residues. The entry originates in a study of blood T cell repertoires in COVID-19. For the study at large: PBMCs, B-cell-depleted T cells, or T cells were the source of the cDNA or gDNA that made up the material.

The sequence was collected from a woman aged 60 to 75 with acute or convalescent COVID-19. The chain links TRBV24-1 to TRBJ2-2, with 12 bases identical to TRBD1. The sample taken for sequencing was peripheral blood. This CDR3 is CATSDRDRGPTGELFF. CDR3 DNA: TGTGCCACCAGTGATCGGGACAGGGGGCCGACCGGGGAGCTGTTTTTT.